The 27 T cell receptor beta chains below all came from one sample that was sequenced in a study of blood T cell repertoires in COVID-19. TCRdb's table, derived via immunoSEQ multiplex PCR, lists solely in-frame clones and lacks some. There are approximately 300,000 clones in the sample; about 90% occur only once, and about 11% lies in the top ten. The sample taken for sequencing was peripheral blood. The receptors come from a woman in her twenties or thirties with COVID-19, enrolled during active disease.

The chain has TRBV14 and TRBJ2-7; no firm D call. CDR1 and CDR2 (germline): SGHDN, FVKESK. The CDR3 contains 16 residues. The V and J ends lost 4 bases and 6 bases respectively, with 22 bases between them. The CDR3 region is CASSPRVTAAISEQYF. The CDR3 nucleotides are TGTGCCAGCAGCCCCCGGGTGACCGCAGCCATCTCCGAGCAGTACTTC.

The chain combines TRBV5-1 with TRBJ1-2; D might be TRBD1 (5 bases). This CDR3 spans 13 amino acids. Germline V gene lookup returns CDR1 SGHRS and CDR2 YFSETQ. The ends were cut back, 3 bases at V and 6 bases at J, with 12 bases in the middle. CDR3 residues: CASSWTIGNGYTF. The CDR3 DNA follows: TGCGCCAGCAGCTGGACAATAGGTAATGGCTACACCTTC. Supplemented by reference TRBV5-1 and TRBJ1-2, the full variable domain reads KAGVTQTPRYLIKTRGQQVTLSCSPISGHRSVSWYQQTPGQGLQFLFEYFSETQRNKGNFPGRFSGRQFSNSRSEMNVSTLELGDSALYLCASSWTIGNGYTFGSGTRLTVV.

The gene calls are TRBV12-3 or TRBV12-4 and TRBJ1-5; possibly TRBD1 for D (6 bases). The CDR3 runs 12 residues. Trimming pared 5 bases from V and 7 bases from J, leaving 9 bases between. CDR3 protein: CASSPRGQPQHF. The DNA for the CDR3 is TGTGCCAGCAGTCCCAGGGGACAGCCCCAGCATTTT.

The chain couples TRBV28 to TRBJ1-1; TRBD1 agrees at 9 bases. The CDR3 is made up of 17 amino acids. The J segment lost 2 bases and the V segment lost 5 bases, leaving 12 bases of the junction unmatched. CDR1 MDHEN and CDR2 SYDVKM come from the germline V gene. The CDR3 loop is CASSIPGQGSGNTEAFF. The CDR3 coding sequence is TGTGCCAGCAGTATCCCGGGACAGGGAAGTGGAAACACTGAAGCTTTCTTT. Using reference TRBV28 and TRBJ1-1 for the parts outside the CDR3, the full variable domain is DVKVTQSSRYLVKRTGEKVFLECVQDMDHENMFWYRQDPGLGLRLIYFSYDVKMKEKGDIPEGYSVSREKKERFSLILESASTNQTSMYLCASSIPGQGSGNTEAFFGQGTRLTVV.

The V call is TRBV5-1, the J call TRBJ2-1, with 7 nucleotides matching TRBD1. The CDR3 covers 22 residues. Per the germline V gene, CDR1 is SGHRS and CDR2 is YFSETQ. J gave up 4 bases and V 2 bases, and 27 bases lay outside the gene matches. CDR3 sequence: CASSFFPSLGHSKGATYNEQFF. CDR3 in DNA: TGCGCCAGCAGCTTTTTCCCCTCATTGGGGCACTCTAAGGGGGCCACTTACAATGAGCAGTTCTTC.

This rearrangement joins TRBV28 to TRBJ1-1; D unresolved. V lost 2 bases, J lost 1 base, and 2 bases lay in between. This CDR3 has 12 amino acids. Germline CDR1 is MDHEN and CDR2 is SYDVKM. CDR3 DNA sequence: TGTGCCAGCAGTTTACAGAACACTGAAGCTTTCTTT. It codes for CASSLQNTEAFF.

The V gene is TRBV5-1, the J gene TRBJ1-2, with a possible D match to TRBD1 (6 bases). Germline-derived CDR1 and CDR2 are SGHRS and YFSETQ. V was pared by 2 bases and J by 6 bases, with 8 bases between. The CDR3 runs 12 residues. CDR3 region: CASSLQGNGYTF. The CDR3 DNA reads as TGCGCCAGCAGCTTACAGGGTAATGGCTACACCTTC. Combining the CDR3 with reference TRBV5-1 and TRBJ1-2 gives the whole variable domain KAGVTQTPRYLIKTRGQQVTLSCSPISGHRSVSWYQQTPGQGLQFLFEYFSETQRNKGNFPGRFSGRQFSNSRSEMNVSTLELGDSALYLCASSLQGNGYTFGSGTRLTVV.

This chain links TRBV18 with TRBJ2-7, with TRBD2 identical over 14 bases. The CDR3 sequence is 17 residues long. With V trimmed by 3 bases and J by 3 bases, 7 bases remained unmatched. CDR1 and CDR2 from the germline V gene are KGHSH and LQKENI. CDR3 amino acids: CASSPGLAGVLDYEQYF. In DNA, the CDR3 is TGTGCCAGCTCACCGGGACTAGCGGGAGTGTTGGACTACGAGCAGTACTTC.

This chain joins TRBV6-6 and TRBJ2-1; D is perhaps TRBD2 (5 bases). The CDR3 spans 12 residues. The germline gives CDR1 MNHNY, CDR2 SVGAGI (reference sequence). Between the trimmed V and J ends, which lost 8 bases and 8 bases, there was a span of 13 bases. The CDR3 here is CASGGSPHEQFF. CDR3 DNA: TGTGCCAGCGGTGGGAGCCCCCATGAGCAGTTCTTC.

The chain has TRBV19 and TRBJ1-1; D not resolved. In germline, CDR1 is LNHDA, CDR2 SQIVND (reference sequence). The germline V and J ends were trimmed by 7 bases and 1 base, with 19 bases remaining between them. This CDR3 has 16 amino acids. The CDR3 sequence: CASTLGPDRGNTEAFF. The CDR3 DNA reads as TGTGCCAGTACCCTAGGGCCCGATCGGGGGAACACTGAAGCTTTCTTT. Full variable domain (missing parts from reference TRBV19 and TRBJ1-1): DGGITQSPKYLFRKEGQNVTLSCEQNLNHDAMYWYRQDPGQGLRLIYYSQIVNDFQKGDIAEGYSVSREKKESFPLTVTSAQKNPTAFYLCASTLGPDRGNTEAFFGQGTRLTVV.

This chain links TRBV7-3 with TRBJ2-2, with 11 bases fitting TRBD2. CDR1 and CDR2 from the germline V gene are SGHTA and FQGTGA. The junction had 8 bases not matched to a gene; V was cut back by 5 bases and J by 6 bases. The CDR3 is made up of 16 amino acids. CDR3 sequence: CASSMDSGRASGELFF. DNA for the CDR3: TGTGCCAGCAGCATGGATAGCGGGAGGGCCTCCGGGGAGCTGTTTTTT.

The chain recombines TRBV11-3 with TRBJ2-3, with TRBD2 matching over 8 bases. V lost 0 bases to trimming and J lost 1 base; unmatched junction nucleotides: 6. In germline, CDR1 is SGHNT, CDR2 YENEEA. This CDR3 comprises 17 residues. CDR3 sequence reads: CASSLEGLVRGTDTQYF. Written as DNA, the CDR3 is TGTGCCAGCAGCTTAGAGGGACTAGTGCGTGGCACAGATACGCAGTATTTT.

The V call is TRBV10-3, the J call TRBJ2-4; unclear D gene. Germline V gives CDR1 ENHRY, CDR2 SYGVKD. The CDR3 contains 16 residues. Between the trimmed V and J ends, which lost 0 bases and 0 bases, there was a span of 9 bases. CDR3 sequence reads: CAISESRSLAKNIQYF. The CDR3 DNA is TGTGCCATCAGTGAGTCGAGGTCATTAGCCAAAAACATTCAGTACTTC.

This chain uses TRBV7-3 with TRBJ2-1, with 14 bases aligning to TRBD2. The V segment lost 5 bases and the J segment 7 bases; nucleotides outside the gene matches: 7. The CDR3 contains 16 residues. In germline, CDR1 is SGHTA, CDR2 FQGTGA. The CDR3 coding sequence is TGTGCCAGCAGCCCCATGGGACTAGCGGGAGAGAATGAGCAGTTCTTC. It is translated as CASSPMGLAGENEQFF.

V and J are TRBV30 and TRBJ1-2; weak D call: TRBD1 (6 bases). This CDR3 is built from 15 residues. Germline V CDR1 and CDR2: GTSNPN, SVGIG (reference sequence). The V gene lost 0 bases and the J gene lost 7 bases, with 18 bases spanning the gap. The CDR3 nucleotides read TGTGCCTGGAGTGTACGGGACACCGGGCCGGGTGGCTACACCTTC. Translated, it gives CAWSVRDTGPGGYTF.

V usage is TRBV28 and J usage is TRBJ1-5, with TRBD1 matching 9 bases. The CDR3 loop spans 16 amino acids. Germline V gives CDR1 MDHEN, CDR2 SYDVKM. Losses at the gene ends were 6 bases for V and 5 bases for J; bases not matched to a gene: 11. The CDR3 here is CASSRVGTGRDQPQHF. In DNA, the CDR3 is TGTGCCAGCAGCCGGGTCGGGACAGGGAGAGATCAGCCCCAGCATTTT.

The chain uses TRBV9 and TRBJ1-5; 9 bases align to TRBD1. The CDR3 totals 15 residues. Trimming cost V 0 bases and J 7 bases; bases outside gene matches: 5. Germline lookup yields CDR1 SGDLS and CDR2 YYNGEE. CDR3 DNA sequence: TGTGCCAGCAGCGTAGGGACAGGGGTAGGGCAGCCCCAGCATTTT. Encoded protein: CASSVGTGVGQPQHF.

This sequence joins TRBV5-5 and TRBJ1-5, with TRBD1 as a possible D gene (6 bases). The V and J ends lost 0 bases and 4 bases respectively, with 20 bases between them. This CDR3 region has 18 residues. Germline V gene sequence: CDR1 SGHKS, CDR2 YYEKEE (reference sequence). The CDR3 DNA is TGTGCCAGCAGCTTGGGCCATGCGGGGGGCTTTGGTAATCAGCCCCAGCATTTT. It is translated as CASSLGHAGGFGNQPQHF. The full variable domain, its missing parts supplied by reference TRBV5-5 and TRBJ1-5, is DAGVTQSPTHLIKTRGQQVTLRCSPISGHKSVSWYQQVLGQGPQFIFQYYEKEERGRGNFPDRFSARQFPNYSSELNVNALLLGDSALYLCASSLGHAGGFGNQPQHFGDGTRLSIL.

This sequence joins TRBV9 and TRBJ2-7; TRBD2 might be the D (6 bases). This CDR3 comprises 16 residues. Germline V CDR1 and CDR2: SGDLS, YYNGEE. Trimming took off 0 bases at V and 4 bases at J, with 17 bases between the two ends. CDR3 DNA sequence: TGTGCCAGCAGCGTAGCAGCGGGCACGATATCATACGAGCAGTACTTC. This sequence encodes CASSVAAGTISYEQYF.

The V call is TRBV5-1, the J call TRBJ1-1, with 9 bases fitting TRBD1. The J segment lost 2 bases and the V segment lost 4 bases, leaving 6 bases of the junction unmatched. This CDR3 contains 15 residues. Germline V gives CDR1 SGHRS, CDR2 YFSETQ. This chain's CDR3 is CASSMGQGLNTEAFF. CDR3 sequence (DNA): TGCGCCAGCAGCATGGGACAGGGCCTCAACACTGAAGCTTTCTTT.

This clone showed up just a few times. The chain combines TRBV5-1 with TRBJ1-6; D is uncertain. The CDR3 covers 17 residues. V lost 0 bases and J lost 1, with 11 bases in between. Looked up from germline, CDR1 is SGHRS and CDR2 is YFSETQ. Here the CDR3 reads CASSLGAGVSYNSPLHF. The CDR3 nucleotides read TGCGCCAGCAGCTTGGGCGCGGGAGTGTCCTATAATTCACCCCTCCACTTT. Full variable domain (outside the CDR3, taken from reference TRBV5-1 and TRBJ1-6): KAGVTQTPRYLIKTRGQQVTLSCSPISGHRSVSWYQQTPGQGLQFLFEYFSETQRNKGNFPGRFSGRQFSNSRSEMNVSTLELGDSALYLCASSLGAGVSYNSPLHFGNGTRLTVT.

CDR3 in DNA: TGCGCCAGCAGCCAAGATCGGTCTAGCGGGAGGGCGTACGAGCAGTACTTC. Translated: CASSQDRSSGRAYEQYF. The gene calls are TRBV4-1 and TRBJ2-7, with 12 positions matching TRBD2. The CDR3 spans 17 residues. Trimming at V came to 0 bases and at J to 4 bases, leaving 7 bases not matched to a gene. Germline CDR1 MGHRA, CDR2 YSYEKL.

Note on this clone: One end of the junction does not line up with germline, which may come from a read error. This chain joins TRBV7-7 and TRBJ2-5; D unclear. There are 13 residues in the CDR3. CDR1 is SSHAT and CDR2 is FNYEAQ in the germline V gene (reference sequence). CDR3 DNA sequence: TGTGCTAGCAGCTTAGTTCTCAGGGAGACCCAGTACTTC. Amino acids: CASSLVLRETQYF.

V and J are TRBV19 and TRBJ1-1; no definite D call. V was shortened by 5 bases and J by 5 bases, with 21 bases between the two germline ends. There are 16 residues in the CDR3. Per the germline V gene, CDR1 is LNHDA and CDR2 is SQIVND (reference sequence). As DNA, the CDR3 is TGTGCCAGTAGTCCCACTTACACTCGGAGAGGTACTGAAGCTTTCTTT. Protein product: CASSPTYTRRGTEAFF.

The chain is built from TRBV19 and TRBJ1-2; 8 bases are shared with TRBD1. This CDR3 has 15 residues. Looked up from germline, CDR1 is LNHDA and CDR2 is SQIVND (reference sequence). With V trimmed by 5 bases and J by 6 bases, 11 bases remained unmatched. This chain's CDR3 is CASSYGQGVSDGYTF. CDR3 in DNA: TGTGCCAGTAGTTACGGACAGGGTGTATCGGATGGCTACACCTTC.

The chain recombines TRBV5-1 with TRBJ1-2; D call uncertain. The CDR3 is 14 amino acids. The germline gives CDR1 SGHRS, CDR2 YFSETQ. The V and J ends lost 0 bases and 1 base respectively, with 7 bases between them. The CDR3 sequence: CASSLGGSNYGYTF. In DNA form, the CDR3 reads TGCGCCAGCAGCTTGGGTGGGAGTAACTATGGCTACACCTTC.

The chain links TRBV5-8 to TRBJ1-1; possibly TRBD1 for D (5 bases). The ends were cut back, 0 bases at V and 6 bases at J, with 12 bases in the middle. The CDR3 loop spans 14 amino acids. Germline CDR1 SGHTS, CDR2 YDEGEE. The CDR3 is CASSLVARGPEAFF. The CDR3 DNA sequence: TGTGCCAGCAGCTTGGTAGCTAGGGGCCCTGAAGCTTTCTTT.